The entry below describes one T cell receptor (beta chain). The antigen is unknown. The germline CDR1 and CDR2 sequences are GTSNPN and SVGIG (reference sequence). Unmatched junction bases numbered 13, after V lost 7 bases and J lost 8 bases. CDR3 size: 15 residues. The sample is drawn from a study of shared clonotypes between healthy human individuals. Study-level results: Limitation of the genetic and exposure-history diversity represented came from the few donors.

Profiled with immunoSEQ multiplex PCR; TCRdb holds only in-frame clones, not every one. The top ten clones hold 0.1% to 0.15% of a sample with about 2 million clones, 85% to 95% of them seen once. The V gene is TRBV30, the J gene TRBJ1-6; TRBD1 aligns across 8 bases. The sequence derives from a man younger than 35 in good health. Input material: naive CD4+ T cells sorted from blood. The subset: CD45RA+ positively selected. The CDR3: CASTRTGQDYSPLHF. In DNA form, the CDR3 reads TGTGCCTCTACACGGACAGGGCAAGATTATTCACCCCTCCACTTT. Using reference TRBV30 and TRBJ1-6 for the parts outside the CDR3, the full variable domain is SQTIHQWPATLVQPVGSPLSLECTVEGTSNPNLYWYRQAAGRGLQLLFYSVGIGQISSEVPQNLSASRPQDRQFILSSKKLLLSDSGFYLCASTRTGQDYSPLHFGNGTRLTVT.